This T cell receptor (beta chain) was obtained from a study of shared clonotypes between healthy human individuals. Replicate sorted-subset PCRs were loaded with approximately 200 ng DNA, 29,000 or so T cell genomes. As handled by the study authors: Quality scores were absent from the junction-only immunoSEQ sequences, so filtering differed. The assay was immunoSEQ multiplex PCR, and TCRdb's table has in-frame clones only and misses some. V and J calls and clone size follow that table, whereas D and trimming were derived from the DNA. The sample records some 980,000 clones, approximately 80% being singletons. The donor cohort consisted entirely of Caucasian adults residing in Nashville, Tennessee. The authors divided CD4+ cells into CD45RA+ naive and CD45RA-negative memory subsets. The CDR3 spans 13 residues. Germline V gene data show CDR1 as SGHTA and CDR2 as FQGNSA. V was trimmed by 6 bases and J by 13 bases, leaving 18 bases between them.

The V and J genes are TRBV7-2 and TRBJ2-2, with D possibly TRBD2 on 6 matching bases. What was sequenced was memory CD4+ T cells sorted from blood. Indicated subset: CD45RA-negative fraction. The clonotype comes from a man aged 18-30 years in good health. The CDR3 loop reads CASRNPSEGGLFF. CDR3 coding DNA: TGTGCCAGCAGAAACCCCTCCGAGGGAGGGCTGTTTTTT.